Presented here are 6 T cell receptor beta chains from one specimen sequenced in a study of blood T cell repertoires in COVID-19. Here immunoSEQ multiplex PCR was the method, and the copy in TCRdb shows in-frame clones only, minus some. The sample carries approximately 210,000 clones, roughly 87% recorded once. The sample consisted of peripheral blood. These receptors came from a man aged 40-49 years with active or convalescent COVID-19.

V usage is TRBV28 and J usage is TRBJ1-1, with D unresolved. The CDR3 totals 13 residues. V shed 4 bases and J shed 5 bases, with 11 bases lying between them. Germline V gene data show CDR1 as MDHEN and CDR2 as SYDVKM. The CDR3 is CASSYGDRTEAFF. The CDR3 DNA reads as TGTGCCAGCAGTTACGGGGATCGGACTGAAGCTTTCTTT. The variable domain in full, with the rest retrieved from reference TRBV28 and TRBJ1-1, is DVKVTQSSRYLVKRTGEKVFLECVQDMDHENMFWYRQDPGLGLRLIYFSYDVKMKEKGDIPEGYSVSREKKERFSLILESASTNQTSMYLCASSYGDRTEAFFGQGTRLTVV.

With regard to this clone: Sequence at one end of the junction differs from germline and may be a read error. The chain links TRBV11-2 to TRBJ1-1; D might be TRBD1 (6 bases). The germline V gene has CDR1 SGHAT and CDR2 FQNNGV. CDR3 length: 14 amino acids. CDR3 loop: CASTPGLRDTEAFF. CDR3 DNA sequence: TGTGCCAGCACCCCGGGCCTCCGGGACACCGAAGCTTTCTTT. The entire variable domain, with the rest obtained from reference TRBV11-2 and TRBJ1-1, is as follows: EAGVAQSPRYKIIEKRQSVAFWCNPISGHATLYWYQQILGQGPKLLIQFQNNGVVDDSQLPKDRFSAERLKGVDSTLKIQPAKLEDSAVYLCASTPGLRDTEAFFGQGTRLTVV.

CDR3 nucleotides: TGTGCCAGCAGTTTAGGCGGGACAGCCCAGACCCAGTACTTC. Translating it yields CASSLGGTAQTQYF. The V gene is TRBV28, the J gene TRBJ2-5; possible D gene TRBD1, 7 bases. This CDR3 contains 14 residues. The germline gives CDR1 MDHEN, CDR2 SYDVKM. V lost 2 bases to trimming and J lost 6 bases, with 13 bases between them.

The CDR3 sequence is CSAEVQNTIYF. In DNA form, the CDR3 reads TGCAGTGCCGAGGTCCAAAACACCATATATTTT. This rearrangement joins TRBV20-1 to TRBJ1-3, with D unclear. The CDR3 covers 11 residues. Germline V CDR1 and CDR2: DFQATT, SNEGSKA (reference sequence). The V and J ends lost 6 bases and 6 bases respectively, with 9 bases between them.

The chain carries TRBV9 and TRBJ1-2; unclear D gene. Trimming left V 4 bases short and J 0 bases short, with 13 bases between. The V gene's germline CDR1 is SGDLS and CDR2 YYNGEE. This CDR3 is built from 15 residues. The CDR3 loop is CASSSGEGANYGYTF. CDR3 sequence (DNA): TGTGCCAGCAGCTCTGGTGAGGGAGCTAACTATGGCTACACCTTC.

CDR3 bases: TGTGCCAGCAGCCAATATAGTCGGCAGGGCCTGCATGGCTACACCTTC. Translated, it gives CASSQYSRQGLHGYTF. V is TRBV3-1 (or the pseudogene TRBV3-2) and J is TRBJ1-2, with a tentative D call TRBD1 (5 bases). Trimming removed 2 bases at V and 6 bases at J, with 19 bases between. The CDR3 loop spans 16 amino acids. The V gene's germline CDR1 is LGHDT and CDR2 YNNKEL (reference sequence).